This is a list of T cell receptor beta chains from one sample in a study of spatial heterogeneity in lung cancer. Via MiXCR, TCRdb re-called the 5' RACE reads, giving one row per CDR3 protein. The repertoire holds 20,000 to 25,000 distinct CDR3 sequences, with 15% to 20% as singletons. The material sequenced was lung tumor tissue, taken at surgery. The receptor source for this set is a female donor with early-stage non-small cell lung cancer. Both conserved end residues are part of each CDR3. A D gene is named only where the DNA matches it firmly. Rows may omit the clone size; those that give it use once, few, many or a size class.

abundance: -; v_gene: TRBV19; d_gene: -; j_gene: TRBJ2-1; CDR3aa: CASSMTDFGAYNEQFF; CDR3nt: TGTGCCAGTAGTATGACTGACTTTGGCGCCTACAATGAGCAGTTCTTC
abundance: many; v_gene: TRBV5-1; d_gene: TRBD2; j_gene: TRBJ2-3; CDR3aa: CASSPGLAGVGDTQYF; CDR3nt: TGCGCCAGCAGCCCTGGTCTAGCGGGAGTCGGAGATACGCAGTATTTT
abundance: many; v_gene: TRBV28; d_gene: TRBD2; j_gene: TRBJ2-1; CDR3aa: CASGLDGLSEQFF; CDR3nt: TGTGCCAGCGGACTAGATGGGTTAAGTGAGCAGTTCTTC
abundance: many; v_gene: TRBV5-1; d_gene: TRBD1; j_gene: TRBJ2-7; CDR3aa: CASSWDRSRSYEQYF; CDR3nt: TGCGCCAGCAGCTGGGACAGGTCAAGGTCCTACGAGCAGTACTTC
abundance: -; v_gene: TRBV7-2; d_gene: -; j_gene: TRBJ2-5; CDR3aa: CASSVVKGVYQETKYF; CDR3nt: TGTGCCAGCAGCGTCGTCAAAGGGGTGTACCAAGAGACCAAGTACTTC
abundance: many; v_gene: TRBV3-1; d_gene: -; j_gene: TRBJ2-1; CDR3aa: CASSPSRSDEQFF; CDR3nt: TGTGCCAGCAGCCCCAGTCGATCGGATGAGCAGTTCTTC
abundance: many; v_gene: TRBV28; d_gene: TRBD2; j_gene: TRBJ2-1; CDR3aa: CASSFSSSGGNEQFF; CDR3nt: TGTGCCAGCAGTTTTTCGTCAAGCGGGGGGAATGAGCAGTTCTTC
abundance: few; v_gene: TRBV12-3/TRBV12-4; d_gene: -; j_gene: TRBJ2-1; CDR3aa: CASSLLIYNEQFF; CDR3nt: TGTGCCAGCAGTTTATTAATCTACAATGAGCAGTTCTTC
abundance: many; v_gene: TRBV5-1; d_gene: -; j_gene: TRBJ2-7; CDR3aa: CASSTSGSSYEQYF; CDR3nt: TGCGCCAGCAGCACAAGCGGGTCATCCTACGAGCAGTACTTC
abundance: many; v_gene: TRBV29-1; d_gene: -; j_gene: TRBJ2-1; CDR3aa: CSGADGIHEQFF; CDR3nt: TGCAGCGGAGCGGACGGGATCCATGAGCAGTTCTTC
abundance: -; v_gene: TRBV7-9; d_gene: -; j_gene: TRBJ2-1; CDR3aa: CASSPRDSRNEQFF; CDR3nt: TGTGCCAGCAGCCCCAGGGATTCTAGGAATGAGCAGTTCTTC
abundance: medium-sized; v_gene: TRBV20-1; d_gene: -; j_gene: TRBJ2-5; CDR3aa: CSARPGAETQYF; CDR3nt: TGCAGTGCTAGACCAGGGGCTGAGACCCAGTACTTC
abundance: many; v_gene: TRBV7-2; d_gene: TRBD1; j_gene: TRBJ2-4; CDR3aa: CASSARQGAKNIQYF; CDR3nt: TGTGCCAGCAGCGCCAGACAGGGAGCCAAAAACATTCAGTACTTC
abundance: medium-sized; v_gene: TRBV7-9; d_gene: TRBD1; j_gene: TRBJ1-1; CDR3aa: CASSSTGSTEAFF; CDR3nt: TGTGCCAGCAGTTCGACAGGGTCCACTGAAGCTTTCTTT
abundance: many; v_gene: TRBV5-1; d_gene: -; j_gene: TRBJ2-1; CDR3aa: CASSRELSSYNEQFF; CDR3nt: TGCGCCAGCAGCCGCGAATTGAGCTCCTACAATGAGCAGTTCTTC
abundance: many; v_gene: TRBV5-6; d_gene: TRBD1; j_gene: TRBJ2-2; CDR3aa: CASSPPGTGGGRFGSGELFF; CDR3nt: TGTGCCAGCAGCCCCCCTGGGACAGGGGGCGGAAGGTTCGGTTCCGGGGAGCTGTTTTTT
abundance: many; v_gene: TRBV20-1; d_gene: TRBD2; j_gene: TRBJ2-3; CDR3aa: CSARSSGRAGHTDTQYF; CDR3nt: TGCAGTGCTAGATCGAGCGGGAGGGCCGGGCACACAGATACGCAGTATTTT
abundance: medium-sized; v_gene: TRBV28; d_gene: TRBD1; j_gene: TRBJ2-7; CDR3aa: CASSFGDRALPYEQYF; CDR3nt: TGTGCCAGCAGTTTCGGTGACAGGGCCCTTCCCTACGAGCAGTACTTC
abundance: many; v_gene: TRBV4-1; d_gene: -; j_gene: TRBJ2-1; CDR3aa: CASSQEVYYNEQFF; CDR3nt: TGCGCCAGCAGCCAAGAGGTCTACTACAATGAGCAGTTCTTC
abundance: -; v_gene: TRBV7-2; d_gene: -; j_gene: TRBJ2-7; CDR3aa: CASSQNDRRAFYEQYF; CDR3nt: TGTGCCAGCAGTCAGAACGATAGGAGGGCCTTCTACGAGCAGTACTTC
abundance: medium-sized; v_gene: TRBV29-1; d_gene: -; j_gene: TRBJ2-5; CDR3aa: CSVEPDDQETQYF; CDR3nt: TGCAGCGTTGAACCCGACGATCAAGAGACCCAGTACTTC
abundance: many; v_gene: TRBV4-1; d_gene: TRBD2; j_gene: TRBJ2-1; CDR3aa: CASSQDGSGVYNEQFF; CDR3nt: TGCGCCAGCAGCCAAGATGGTAGCGGGGTTTACAATGAGCAGTTCTTC
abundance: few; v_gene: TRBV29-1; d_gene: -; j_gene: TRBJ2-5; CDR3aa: CSAQEGGGETQYF; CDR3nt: TGCAGCGCCCAGGAGGGCGGTGGGGAGACCCAGTACTTC
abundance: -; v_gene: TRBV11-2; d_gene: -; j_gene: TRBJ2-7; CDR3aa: CASSKGHYEQYF; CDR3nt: TGTGCCAGCAGCAAGGGGCACTACGAGCAGTACTTC
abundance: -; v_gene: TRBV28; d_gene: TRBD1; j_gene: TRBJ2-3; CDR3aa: CASSFFGTGGFDTQYF; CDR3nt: TGTGCCAGCAGTTTTTTCGGGACAGGGGGCTTCGATACGCAGTATTTT
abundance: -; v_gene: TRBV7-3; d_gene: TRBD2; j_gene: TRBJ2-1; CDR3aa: CASSPVAGGVDEQFF; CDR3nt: TGTGCCAGCAGCCCGGTGGCGGGAGGGGTCGATGAGCAGTTCTTC
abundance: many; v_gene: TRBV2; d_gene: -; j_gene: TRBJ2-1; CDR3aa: CASLQGLNEQFF; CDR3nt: TGTGCCAGCCTACAGGGCTTAAATGAGCAGTTCTTC
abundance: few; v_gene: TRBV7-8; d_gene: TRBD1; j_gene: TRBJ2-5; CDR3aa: CASSSWTGTKTQYF; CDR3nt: TGTGCCAGCAGCTCTTGGACAGGGACGAAGACCCAGTACTTC
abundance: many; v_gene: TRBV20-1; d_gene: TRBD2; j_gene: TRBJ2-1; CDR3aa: CSAKPLAGGGRDEQFF; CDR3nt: TGCAGTGCAAAGCCCCTAGCGGGAGGTGGACGGGATGAGCAGTTCTTC
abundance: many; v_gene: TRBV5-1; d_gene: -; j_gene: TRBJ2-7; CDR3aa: CASSSGREQYF; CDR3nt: TGCGCCAGCAGTAGCGGTCGCGAGCAGTACTTC
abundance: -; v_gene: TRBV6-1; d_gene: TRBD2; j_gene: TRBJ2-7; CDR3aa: CASTGTSGRAEQYF; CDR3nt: TGTGCCAGCACCGGGACTAGCGGGAGGGCCGAGCAGTACTTC
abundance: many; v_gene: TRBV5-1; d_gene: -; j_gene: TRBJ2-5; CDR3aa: CASSLDPEVETQYF; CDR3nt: TGCGCCAGCAGCTTGGACCCGGAGGTGGAGACCCAGTACTTC
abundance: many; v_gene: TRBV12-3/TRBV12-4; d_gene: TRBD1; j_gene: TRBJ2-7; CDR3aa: CASSSGQGVAYF; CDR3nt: TGTGCCAGCAGTTCTGGACAGGGGGTCGCGTACTTC
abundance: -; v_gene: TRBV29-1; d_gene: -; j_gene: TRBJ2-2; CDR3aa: CSVMRGSTGELFF; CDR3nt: TGCAGCGTTATGCGGGGTTCGACCGGGGAGCTGTTTTTT
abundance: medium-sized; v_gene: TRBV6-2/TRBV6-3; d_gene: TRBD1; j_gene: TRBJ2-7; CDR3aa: CASRNQGASYEQYF; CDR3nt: TGTGCCAGCAGAAACCAGGGGGCATCCTACGAGCAGTACTTC
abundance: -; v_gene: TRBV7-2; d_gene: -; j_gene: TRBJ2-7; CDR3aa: CASSFRRYEQYF; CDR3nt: TGTGCCAGCAGCTTTCGGCGCTACGAGCAGTACTTC
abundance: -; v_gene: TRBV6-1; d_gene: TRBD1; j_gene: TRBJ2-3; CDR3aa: CASRAMTGGADTQYF; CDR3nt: TGTGCCAGCAGGGCGATGACAGGGGGCGCAGATACGCAGTATTTT
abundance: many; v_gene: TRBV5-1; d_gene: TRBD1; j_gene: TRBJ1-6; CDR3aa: CASSDGTAYNSPLHF; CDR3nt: TGCGCCAGCAGCGACGGGACAGCCTATAATTCACCCCTCCACTTT
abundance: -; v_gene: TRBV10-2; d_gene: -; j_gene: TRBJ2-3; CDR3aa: CASSDRKTTDTQYF; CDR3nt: TGCGCCAGCAGTGACCGAAAGACCACAGATACGCAGTATTTT
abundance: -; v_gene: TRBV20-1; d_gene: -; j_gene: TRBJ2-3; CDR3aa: CSAWRQGTDTQYF; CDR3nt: TGCAGTGCTTGGAGACAGGGCACAGATACGCAGTATTTT
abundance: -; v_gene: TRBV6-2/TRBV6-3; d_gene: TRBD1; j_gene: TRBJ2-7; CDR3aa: CASSYPTGTHYEQYF; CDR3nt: TGTGCCAGCAGTTACCCGACAGGGACCCACTACGAGCAGTACTTC
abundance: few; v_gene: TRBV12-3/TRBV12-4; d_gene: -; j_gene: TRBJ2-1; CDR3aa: CASTDRPSGHNEQFF; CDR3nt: TGTGCCAGCACCGACAGGCCCTCTGGACACAATGAGCAGTTCTTC
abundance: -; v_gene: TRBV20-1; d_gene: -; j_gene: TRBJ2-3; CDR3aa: CSASTHFLDSLSTDTQYF; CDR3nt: TGCAGTGCTAGCACCCATTTTTTGGACAGTTTGAGCACAGATACGCAGTATTTT
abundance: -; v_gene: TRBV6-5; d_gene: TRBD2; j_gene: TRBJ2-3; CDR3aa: CASSYSAGLAGAVPDTQYF; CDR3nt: TGTGCCAGCAGTTACTCGGCCGGACTAGCGGGTGCGGTCCCAGATACGCAGTATTTT
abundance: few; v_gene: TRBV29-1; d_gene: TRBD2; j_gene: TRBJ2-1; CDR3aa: CSVETSGRALGEQFF; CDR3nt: TGCAGCGTGGAGACTAGCGGGAGGGCTTTAGGTGAGCAGTTCTTC
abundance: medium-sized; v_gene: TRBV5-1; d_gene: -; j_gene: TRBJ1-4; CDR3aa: CASSPALGGLANEKLFF; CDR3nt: TGCGCCAGCAGCCCGGCCCTCGGGGGGCTGGCTAATGAAAAACTGTTTTTT
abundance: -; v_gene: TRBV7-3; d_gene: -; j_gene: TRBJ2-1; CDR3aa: CASSLNARHNEQFF; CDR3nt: TGTGCCAGCAGCTTAAATGCGCGCCACAATGAGCAGTTCTTC
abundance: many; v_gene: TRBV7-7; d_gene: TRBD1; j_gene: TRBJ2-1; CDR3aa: CASSTTGNNEQFF; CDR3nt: TGTGCCAGCAGCACGACAGGGAACAATGAGCAGTTCTTC
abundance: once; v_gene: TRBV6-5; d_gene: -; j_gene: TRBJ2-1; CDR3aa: CASSSMSAYEQFF; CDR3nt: TGTGCCAGCAGCTCCATGAGCGCCTATGAGCAGTTCTTC
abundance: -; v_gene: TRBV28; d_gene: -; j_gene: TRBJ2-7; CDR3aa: CASALGGPTPYEQYF; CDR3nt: TGTGCCAGCGCGTTGGGGGGGCCCACCCCCTACGAGCAGTACTTC
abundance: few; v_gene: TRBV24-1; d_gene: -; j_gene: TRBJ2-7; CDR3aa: CATSGTATYEQYF; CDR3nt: TGTGCCACCTCCGGGACTGCTACCTACGAGCAGTACTTC
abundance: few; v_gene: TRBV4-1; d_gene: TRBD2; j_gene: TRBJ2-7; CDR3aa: CASSKTGTSRDEQYF; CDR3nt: TGCGCCAGCAGCAAAACCGGGACTAGCAGGGACGAGCAGTACTTC
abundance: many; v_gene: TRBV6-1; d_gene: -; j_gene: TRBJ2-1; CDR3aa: CASTFVHEQFF; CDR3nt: TGTGCCAGCACCTTTGTCCATGAGCAGTTCTTC
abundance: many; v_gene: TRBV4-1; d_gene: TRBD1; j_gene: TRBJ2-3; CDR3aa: CASSRAQTGGDTQYF; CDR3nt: TGCGCCAGCAGCCGCGCTCAGACAGGGGGCGATACGCAGTATTTT
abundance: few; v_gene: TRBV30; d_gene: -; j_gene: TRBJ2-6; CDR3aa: CAWTTKYSGANVLTF; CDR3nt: TGTGCCTGGACCACAAAGTACTCTGGGGCCAACGTCCTGACTTTC